Included here is one TCR beta chain sequence, with context. V lost 2 bases, J lost 7 bases, and 19 bases stayed unmatched. From germline, CDR1 is SGDLS and CDR2 YYNGEE. The length of the CDR3 is 19 residues. Some clones are missing from TCRdb's copy, which holds only in-frame ones; the method was immunoSEQ multiplex PCR. The sample contains around 730,000 clones, 70% to 90% of which appear only once. The data were obtained in a study of shared T cell receptors in the human thymus. These data were also reused for a study on human thymus T cells. From that paper: A high degree of thymic repertoire overlap among unrelated individuals was reported in related research.

The clonotype comes from a girl in the first two years of life with a congenital heart defect. The sample taken for sequencing was thymocytes. The chain has TRBV9 and TRBJ2-1; 9 bases map to TRBD1. The CDR3 DNA reads as TGTGCCAGCAGCGTCCGGGACAGGGTCCCGATCTCAGGTTCGAATGAGCAGTTCTTC. Protein product: CASSVRDRVPISGSNEQFF.